The TCR beta chain under discussion was sequenced for a study of cytomegalovirus exposure and HLA in healthy donors. On the study more broadly: In an earlier analysis, 117 million unique TCR beta sequences were found from 150 million to 200 million T cells.

Regarding this clone: What it binds is unknown.

CDR1 and CDR2 (germline): MDHEN, SYDVKM. V gave up 6 bases and J gave up 1 base, with 9 bases separating them. There are 13 residues in the CDR3. The donors, nominally healthy at sampling, likely had unrecorded immune exposures. Findings of the study overall: There were some public TCRs occurring in many donors, but most TCR sequences were rare.

The PCR used 60 Vbeta and 13 Jbeta primers. The repertoire was sequenced with immunoSEQ multiplex PCR; TCRdb's copy has only in-frame clones and lacks some. Of under 200,000 clones in the sample, over 75% are singletons; the top ten hold under 2.5%. The source of this sequence is a man aged 55 to 70 in good health and CMV-seronegative. Sequenced: PBMCs. The chain couples TRBV28 to TRBJ1-1; a possible D gene is TRBD1 (5 bases). Written as DNA, the CDR3 is TGTGCCAGCAGACCGACAGAGAACACTGAAGCTTTCTTT. Amino acids: CASRPTENTEAFF.